This T cell receptor (beta chain) emerged from a study of blood T cell repertoires in COVID-19. Study-wide background: In each case, the material was cDNA or gDNA derived from T cells, B-cell-depleted T cells, or PBMCs.

The study drew participants aged about 18 to 95 years from some 23 US areas. Assignment of participants to cohorts was predicated upon participant-reported clinical history. Original processing methods: Amplifying reference gene primers gave estimates of nucleated cell counts. Here immunoSEQ multiplex PCR was the method, and the copy in TCRdb shows in-frame clones only, minus some. Clonal size and the V and J genes are those of that table, whereas D and trimming came from the DNA. Altogether approximately 220,000 clones are present, roughly 86% being singletons, with the ten largest covering approximately 4.3%. The receptor's source is a woman between 25 and 40 years old with acute COVID-19. The specimen was PBMCs or T cells enriched from blood (not recorded which).

The CDR3 DNA is TGTGCCAGCAGCTACGGGACAACTGAAGCTTTCTTT. Its translation: CASSYGTTEAFF. V is TRBV5-6 and J is TRBJ1-1; D is perhaps TRBD1 (6 bases). In germline, CDR1 is SGHDT, CDR2 YYEEEE. The CDR3 extends over 12 amino acids. Trimming took 3 bases from V and 5 from J, leaving 8 bases between them.